This T cell receptor beta chain was captured by sequencing in a study of T cells in Graves' hyperthyroidism and ophthalmopathy. Study-level information: Peripheral blood specimens were obtained at initial diagnosis, prior to any treatment. Regarding the study as a whole: Blood also contained most expanded thyroid clonotypes above 0.001.

Source material for PBMCs was roughly 10 ml fresh peripheral blood. Points on this clonotype: Antigen unknown.

RNA transcripts yielded amplified TCR beta CDR3 regions. When the TCR CDR3 underwent first-round RT-PCR, the HTBI primer set was used. Using its own MiXCR run on the multiplex PCR reads, TCRdb lists one record per CDR3 protein. The sample yields approximately 870,000 distinct CDR3 sequences, around 39% seen once. Germline V CDR1 and CDR2: ENHRY, SYGVKD. The CDR3 is 14 amino acids. V shed 10 bases and J shed 5 bases, with 21 bases lying between them. Specimen: blood. The rearrangement links TRBV10-3 to TRBJ2-7, with TRBD1 as a possible D gene (6 bases). The sequence derives from a man younger than 35 with Graves' hyperthyroidism. The CDR3 nucleotides read TGTGCCAGCAGAACCGCAGGGGCGAGGGACGAGCAGTACTTC. As protein: CASRTAGARDEQYF.